This T cell receptor beta chain was recorded in a study of blood T cell repertoires in COVID-19. Recovered status in Cohort 3 required two negative PCRs, clearance, or symptom resolution. The protocol was immunoSEQ multiplex PCR, while the TCRdb copy is restricted to in-frame clones and leaves out a portion. This sample carries some 300,000 clones, approximately 85% of them seen once, and the ten largest clones take around 0.9%. The CDR3 totals 15 residues. CDR1 is GTSNPN and CDR2 is SVGIG in the germline V gene (reference sequence). Trimming stripped 3 bases from V and 4 bases from J, with 17 bases between.

The chain joins TRBV30 to TRBJ2-3; D may be TRBD1 (5 bases). Sample: PBMCs or T cells enriched from blood (not recorded which). The TCR comes from a woman in her 30s who had recovered from COVID-19. The CDR3 region is CAWSPLLGAADTQYF. CDR3 DNA sequence: TGTGCCTGGAGCCCGCTTCTAGGGGCCGCAGATACGCAGTATTTT.